Here is one T cell receptor beta chain with its context. The antigen is unknown. This CDR3 spans 14 amino acids. V was pared by 2 bases and J by 2 bases, with 7 bases between. Looked up from germline, CDR1 is SGHVS and CDR2 is FQNEAQ. Primers: 60 Vbeta forward and 13 Jbeta reverse. Measured with immunoSEQ multiplex PCR; TCRdb has only the in-frame clones, and not every one. The sample includes 75,000 to 100,000 clones, under 9% of them seen just once. This sample was included in a study of cytomegalovirus exposure and HLA in healthy donors. Study outcomes and limitations: Immune exposure information available was restricted to CMV serostatus. The investigators catalogued 150 to 200 TCR beta chains as cytomegalovirus-associated.

This receptor was identified in a man aged 45-65 years in good health and CMV-seronegative. Sequencing used PBMCs. This chain uses TRBV7-8 with TRBJ1-5; D perhaps matches TRBD1 (5 bases). CDR3 protein: CASSLLQGNQPQHF. The CDR3 DNA sequence: TGTGCCAGCAGCTTATTACAGGGCAATCAGCCCCAGCATTTT.